This TCR beta chain was obtained from a study of identical twins. From the 5' RACE reads, TCRdb called clonotypes with MiXCR, one entry per CDR3 protein. Counted here are about 190,000 distinct CDR3 sequences, around a sixth occurring once; the ten biggest clones make up over 35%. V lost 5 bases to trimming and J lost 0 bases, with 10 bases between them. This CDR3 comprises 14 residues. Germline V gene sequence: CDR1 SGHVS, CDR2 FNYEAQ. These data were also filed under a second study, of T cells expressing NK-cell markers. This second report adds: Obtained from sorted CD3+CD56+NKG2C+, CD3+CD56+NKG2C- and CD3+CD56-NKG2C+ T cells were the TCR beta repertoires. Seropositivity for HCMV was found in seven of the eight sequenced donors, with one seronegative. Six or seven donors carried dominant NKG2C+ clonotypes that made up roughly 1.0-8% of their CD8+ T cells.

J is TRBJ1-2 and V is TRBV7-6; D not certain. The receptor was isolated from a young woman in good health. Input material: CD8+ T cells sorted from blood. CDR3 nucleotide sequence: TGTGCCAGCAGCCCCGCCAGTACTAACTATGGCTACACCTTC. Its translation is CASSPASTNYGYTF.